This T cell receptor beta chain originates from a study of T cells expressing NK-cell markers. Across the whole study: Sorted CD3+CD56+NKG2C+, CD3+CD56+NKG2C- and CD3+CD56-NKG2C+ T cells supplied TCR beta repertoires. General study points: Evidence did not settle whether expanded NKG2C+ T cell clones targeted HCMV. Once again these clonotypes came out on top in the CD3+CD56-NKG2C+ fraction of several donors.

This CDR3 contains 14 residues. Germline CDR1 reads LGHNA; CDR2 reads YNFKEQ. Regarding this clonotype: Its antigen remains unidentified.

Production of TCR beta cDNA relied on 5'RACE template switching with UMIs. For each CDR3 protein, TCRdb gives one entry from its re-call of the 5' RACE reads, without DNA. There are fewer than 400,000 distinct CDR3 sequences in the sample, with over 4% held by the top ten. The V call is TRBV4-2, the J call TRBJ1-2; the TCRdb call, TRBD1, lacks DNA for checking. This TCR was sampled from a man aged 18-70 years in good health. Sequenced material: blood T cells: a sorted CD56 or NKG2C T cell subset, CD4+ or CD8+ T cells, or bulk PBMC T cells (not recorded which). CDR3 region: CASSQEKQGYGYTF.